The text below deals with one T cell receptor beta chain. This sample stems from a study of blood T cell repertoires in COVID-19. Sequenced by immunoSEQ multiplex PCR; TCRdb stores in-frame clones only, minus some. The data hold under 200,000 clones, with 88% observed a single time. V dropped 3 bases and J dropped 2 bases, with 9 bases sitting between them. Germline V gives CDR1 SGDLS, CDR2 YYNGEE. The CDR3 totals 13 residues. The source is a man aged 60 to 75 with acute or convalescent COVID-19. The V and J genes are TRBV9 and TRBJ2-7; D is possibly TRBD1 (6 bases). The source material was peripheral blood. This CDR3 is CASSGTAPYEQYF. The DNA of the CDR3 is TGTGCCAGCAGCGGGACAGCACCCTACGAGCAGTACTTC.